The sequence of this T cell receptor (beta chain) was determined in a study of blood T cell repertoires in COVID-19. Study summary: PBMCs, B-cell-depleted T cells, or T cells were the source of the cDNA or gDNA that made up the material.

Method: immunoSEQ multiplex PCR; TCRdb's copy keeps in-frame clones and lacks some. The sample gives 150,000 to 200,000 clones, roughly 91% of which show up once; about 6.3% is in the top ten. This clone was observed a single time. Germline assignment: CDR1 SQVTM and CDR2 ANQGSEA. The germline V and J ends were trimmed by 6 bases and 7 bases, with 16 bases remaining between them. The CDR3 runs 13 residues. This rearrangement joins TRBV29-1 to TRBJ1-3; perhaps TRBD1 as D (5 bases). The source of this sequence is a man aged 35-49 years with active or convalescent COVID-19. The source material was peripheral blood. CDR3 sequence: CSVTGGGGNTIYF. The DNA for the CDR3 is TGCAGCGTGACTGGGGGGGGAGGGAACACCATATATTTT.